This entry lists 16 T cell receptor beta chains sequenced from one sample in a study of T cells in Graves' hyperthyroidism and ophthalmopathy. Amplified regions were TCR beta CDR3 sequences from RNA transcripts. The HTBI primer set was used in a first-round RT-PCR of the TCR CDR3. TCRdb analysed the multiplex PCR reads with MiXCR anew, one entry per CDR3 protein. The sample lists more than 350,000 distinct CDR3 sequences; approximately 14% were seen once. Sample: blood. The receptors shown here come from a woman in her fifties or sixties with Graves' ophthalmopathy.

This clonotype was detected many times. The chain is built from TRBV5-8 and TRBJ2-5; D might be TRBD1 (5 bases). V gave up 0 bases and J gave up 5 bases, with 14 bases separating them. There are 15 residues in the CDR3. Germline V gives CDR1 SGHTS, CDR2 YDEGEE. CDR3 bases: TGTGCCAGCAGCTTGGCCGGACAACCTCCTGAGACCCAGTACTTC. This gives the protein CASSLAGQPPETQYF.

Many counts were recorded for this clonotype. V usage is TRBV12-3 or TRBV12-4 and J usage is TRBJ2-2; 8 bases match TRBD1. The CDR3 loop spans 15 amino acids. Losses at the gene ends were 6 bases for V and 5 bases for J; bases not matched to a gene: 8. CDR3 nucleotides: TGTGCCAGCAGCTCAACAGGGGGGAGAACCGGGGAGCTGTTTTTT. Encoded protein: CASSSTGGRTGELFF.

This clonotype was seen more than once but under ten times. The chain is built from TRBV19 and TRBJ1-2; a weak D match, TRBD1 (5 bases). Germline lookup yields CDR1 LNHDA and CDR2 SQIVND (reference sequence). Trimming pared 9 bases from V and 7 bases from J, leaving 18 bases between. This CDR3 has 13 residues. CDR3 sequence reads: CASQAGTAGGYTF. CDR3 coding DNA: TGTGCCAGCCAAGCAGGGACCGCTGGTGGCTACACCTTC.

At least ten counts were recorded for this clonotype. The gene calls are TRBV6-1 and TRBJ2-7; 7 nucleotides match TRBD1. This CDR3 has 13 residues. CDR1 and CDR2 (germline): MNHNS, SASEGT. Trimming at V came to 6 bases and at J to 6 bases, leaving 8 bases not matched to a gene. For the CDR3, the DNA is TGTGCCAGCAGCCTGGGACAGACGGTCGAGCAGTACTTC. It translates to CASSLGQTVEQYF.

This clonotype was observed many times. The chain carries TRBV2 and TRBJ2-7; no firm D call. The length of the CDR3 is 15 residues. Germline-derived CDR1 and CDR2 are SNHLY and FYNNEI. The germline V and J ends were trimmed by 7 bases and 0 bases, with 16 bases remaining between them. The CDR3 loop is CASTPLVSSSYEQYF. CDR3 nucleotides: TGTGCCAGCACCCCCCTAGTCTCGAGCTCCTACGAGCAGTACTTC.

This clonotype was detected many times. The chain combines TRBV10-3 with TRBJ1-5; D uncertain. CDR1 and CDR2 from the germline V gene are ENHRY and SYGVKD. This CDR3 is built from 14 residues. Trimming left V 3 bases short and J 5 bases short, with 11 bases between. CDR3 amino acids: CAISDFGVHQPQHF. Written as DNA, the CDR3 is TGTGCCATCAGTGATTTCGGGGTTCATCAGCCCCAGCATTTT.

To note about this clonotype: At one end the junction does not follow the germline gene, possibly because of a read error. The gene calls are TRBV27 and TRBJ2-7; perhaps D is TRBD1 or TRBD2 (5 bases each). This CDR3 spans 13 amino acids. Germline V lookup: CDR1 MNHEY, CDR2 SMNVEV (reference sequence). CDR3 in amino acids: CASSRGRTYEQCF. CDR3 DNA: TGTGCCAGCAGTCGGGGCCGAACCTACGAGCAGTGCTTC.

This clonotype was counted many times. The rearrangement links TRBV30 to TRBJ2-5, with a weak D call TRBD1 (6 bases). V lost 4 bases to trimming and J lost 2 bases, with 14 bases between them. Germline V gives CDR1 GTSNPN, CDR2 SVGIG (reference sequence). The CDR3 is 14 residues long. CDR3 nucleotides: TGTGCCTGGAAGAAAAGACAGGTTCAAGAGACCCAGTACTTC. Translated: CAWKKRQVQETQYF.

This clonotype was picked up many times. The chain is built from TRBV29-1 and TRBJ1-1; 8 bases agree with TRBD1. The CDR3 has 13 residues. Germline CDR1 and CDR2: SQVTM and ANQGSEA. Trimming at V came to 4 bases and at J to 2 bases, leaving 3 bases not matched to a gene. For the CDR3, the DNA is TGCAGCGTTGGACAGGGGATCAACACTGAAGCTTTCTTT. Amino acid sequence: CSVGQGINTEAFF.

This clonotype was seen repeatedly, ten times or more. This sequence joins TRBV3-1 and TRBJ1-2; TRBD1 might be the D (6 bases). The germline gives CDR1 LGHDT, CDR2 YNNKEL (reference sequence). This CDR3 contains 15 residues. Trimming cost V 6 bases and J 4 bases, with 18 bases left between them. This chain's CDR3 is CASSQSPGEAYGYTF. In DNA form, the CDR3 reads TGTGCCAGCAGTCAATCGCCAGGGGAGGCCTATGGCTACACCTTC.

J is TRBJ2-6 and V is TRBV12-5; D unresolved. The CDR3 spans 15 residues. In germline, CDR1 is LGHNT, CDR2 FRNRAP. The V gene lost 3 bases and the J gene lost 1 base, with 7 bases spanning the gap. This chain's CDR3 is CASGFFRSGANVLTF. CDR3 nucleotides: TGTGCTAGTGGTTTCTTTAGGTCTGGGGCCAACGTCCTGACTTTC.

This clonotype was seen more than once but under ten times. The J gene is TRBJ1-2, the V gene TRBV20-1; 8 nucleotides line up with TRBD1. CDR3 size: 16 residues. After removal of 3 bases from V and 4 bases from J, the junction contained 13 bases not matched to a gene. Per the germline V gene, CDR1 is DFQATT and CDR2 is SNEGSKA (reference sequence). CDR3 DNA: TGCAGTGCTAGGAGAACAGGGGGAGAACGGGGCTATGGCTACACCTTC. This translates into CSARRTGGERGYGYTF.

This clonotype occurred many times. The gene calls are TRBV7-2 and TRBJ2-5; D may be TRBD2 (7 bases). This CDR3 region has 15 residues. Germline loops: CDR1 SGHTA, CDR2 FQGNSA. V was clipped by 5 bases and J by 3 bases, with 16 bases between them. The CDR3 sequence is CASSPWRGREETQYF. The CDR3 DNA is TGTGCCAGCAGCCCCTGGAGGGGGAGGGAAGAGACCCAGTACTTC. The full variable domain, in which reference TRBV7-2 and TRBJ2-5 provide the parts outside the CDR3, is GAGVSQSPSNKVTEKGKDVELRCDPISGHTALYWYRQSLGQGLEFLIYFQGNSAPDKSGLPSDRFSAERTGGSVSTLTIQRTQQEDSAVYLCASSPWRGREETQYFGPGTRLLVL.

This clonotype was found many times. The chain links TRBV6-2 or TRBV6-3 to TRBJ2-2, with D possibly matching TRBD2 (6 bases). This CDR3 comprises 18 residues. Looked up from germline, CDR1 is MNHEY and CDR2 is SVGEGT. The V end was cut by 5 bases, the J end by 7 bases, with 26 bases between. CDR3 sequence: CASSPLPTRPLGGGELFF. As DNA, the CDR3 is TGTGCCAGCAGTCCCCTCCCGACTAGACCTCTTGGAGGCGGGGAGCTGTTTTTT.

This clonotype came up many times. The chain couples TRBV15 to TRBJ2-1, with 10 bases matching TRBD1. The CDR3 covers 16 residues. The J segment lost 7 bases and the V segment lost 1 base, leaving 7 bases of the junction unmatched. Per the germline V gene, CDR1 is LNHNV and CDR2 is YYDKDF (reference sequence). The CDR3 spells CATSRGGTGARNEQFF. The CDR3, as DNA: TGTGCCACCAGCAGAGGGGGGACAGGGGCGCGGAATGAGCAGTTCTTC. The variable domain in full, with the rest retrieved from reference TRBV15 and TRBJ2-1, is DAMVIQNPRYQVTQFGKPVTLSCSQTLNHNVMYWYQQKSSQAPKLLFHYYDKDFNNEADTPDNFQSRRPNTSFCFLDIRSPGLGDTAMYLCATSRGGTGARNEQFFGPGTRLTVL.

The chain employs TRBV28 and TRBJ2-2; 7 bases are shared with TRBD2. The CDR3 runs to 15 residues. Germline V gene data show CDR1 as MDHEN and CDR2 as SYDVKM. The trim removed 6 bases at V and 4 bases at J, leaving 8 bases unmatched. CDR3 in DNA: TGTGCCAGCAGCCGATCCGGGACTATCACCGGGGAGCTGTTTTTT. Its protein product is CASSRSGTITGELFF. Variable domain in full (rest from reference TRBV28 and TRBJ2-2): DVKVTQSSRYLVKRTGEKVFLECVQDMDHENMFWYRQDPGLGLRLIYFSYDVKMKEKGDIPEGYSVSREKKERFSLILESASTNQTSMYLCASSRSGTITGELFFGEGSRLTVL.